Each of the 26 T cell receptor beta chains below was sequenced from the same sample in a study of shared clonotypes between healthy human individuals. The data were produced by immunoSEQ multiplex PCR, yet TCRdb's version contains in-frame clones alone and is incomplete. The sample carries some 2,000,000 clones, 90% to 96% recorded once. The specimen was naive CD4+ T cells sorted from blood. Subset described: CD45RA+ positively selected. Receptors originate from a man between 18 and 29 years old in good health.

The gene calls are TRBV2 and TRBJ1-2; unclear D gene. Deletions cut 5 bases from V and 1 base from J, with 11 bases between. Germline V gene sequence: CDR1 SNHLY, CDR2 FYNNEI. The CDR3 is made up of 14 amino acids. CDR3 in DNA: TGTGCCAGCAGTCCCACAGAATTTAACTATGGCTACACCTTC. Its translation: CASSPTEFNYGYTF.

The chain carries TRBV5-1 and TRBJ1-1, with unresolved D. V lost 0 bases to trimming and J lost 1 base, with 13 bases between them. The CDR3 is made up of 16 amino acids. The germline V gene encodes CDR1 SGHRS and CDR2 YFSETQ. The CDR3 sequence: CASSLEIPWQNTEAFF. CDR3 DNA sequence: TGCGCCAGCAGCTTGGAAATCCCTTGGCAGAACACTGAAGCTTTCTTT.

The V and J genes are TRBV6-5 and TRBJ2-2; possible D gene TRBD2, 6 bases. The germline V gene has CDR1 MNHEY and CDR2 SVGAGI. Trimming removed 7 bases at V and 0 bases at J, with 9 bases between. The CDR3 extends over 14 amino acids. Here the CDR3 DNA reads TGTGCCAGCATAACGGGAGCGAACACCGGGGAGCTGTTTTTT. Encoded protein: CASITGANTGELFF.

V gene TRBV2 combines with J gene TRBJ2-2; no reliable D call. Germline V gene lookup returns CDR1 SNHLY and CDR2 FYNNEI. CDR3 length: 12 residues. Trimming pared 4 bases from V and 4 bases from J, leaving 4 bases between. The CDR3 sequence: CASSASTGELFF. DNA of the CDR3: TGTGCCAGCAGTGCTAGCACCGGGGAGCTGTTTTTT.

Written as DNA, the CDR3 is TGTGCCAGCAGTAACAGCGGACAGCTAAGGACTGAAGCTTTCTTT. It codes for CASSNSGQLRTEAFF. This rearrangement joins TRBV2 to TRBJ1-1; TRBD1 might be the D (6 bases). CDR3 size: 15 residues. Germline V gene lookup returns CDR1 SNHLY and CDR2 FYNNEI. The ends were cut back, 5 bases at V and 5 bases at J, with 18 bases in the middle.

The V and J genes are TRBV6-1 and TRBJ1-2; D is undetermined. Deletions cut 4 bases from V and 6 bases from J, with 12 bases between. The CDR3 contains 13 residues. Germline V gene sequence: CDR1 MNHNS, CDR2 SASEGT. The CDR3 reads CASSAFRVDGYTF. The CDR3 coding sequence is TGTGCCAGCAGTGCCTTCCGGGTGGATGGCTACACCTTC.

V and J are TRBV6-1 and TRBJ1-3; D ambiguous. The V gene lost 7 bases and the J gene lost 3 bases, with 7 bases spanning the gap. Germline V gives CDR1 MNHNS, CDR2 SASEGT. CDR3 length: 12 residues. CDR3 in amino acids: CASKTDGNTIYF. The CDR3, as DNA: TGTGCCAGCAAGACGGATGGAAACACCATATATTTT.

The chain combines TRBV5-1 with TRBJ2-3; 8 bases fit TRBD1. The germline CDR1 and CDR2 sequences are SGHRS and YFSETQ. This CDR3 has 17 residues. V shed 2 bases and J 1 base; nucleotides not matched to a gene: 9. CDR3 region: CASSFRVTGDGTDTQYF. Written as DNA, the CDR3 is TGCGCCAGCAGCTTCCGAGTGACAGGGGATGGCACAGATACGCAGTATTTT.

V and J are TRBV28 and TRBJ1-2; TRBD1 matches 9 bases. The V gene's germline CDR1 is MDHEN and CDR2 SYDVKM. V lost 6 bases and J lost 4; bases outside the gene matches: 9. CDR3 length: 15 amino acids. The CDR3, as DNA: TGTGCCAGCAGCTCAGGACAGGGGCTGGGCTATGGCTACACCTTC. Translation gives CASSSGQGLGYGYTF.

In the case of this clone: The sample holds other DNA sequences that translate to the same CDR3. V and J are TRBV27 and TRBJ1-1; D remains ambiguous. CDR3 size: 13 residues. Trimming left V 1 base short and J 1 base short, with 4 bases between. Germline CDR1 and CDR2: MNHEY and SMNVEV (reference sequence). The CDR3 DNA sequence: TGTGCCAGCAGTTTATGGGGGAACACTGAAGCTTTCTTT. As protein: CASSLWGNTEAFF.

This chain links TRBV5-1 with TRBJ2-4; 7 bases map to TRBD1. Looked up from germline, CDR1 is SGHRS and CDR2 is YFSETQ. This CDR3 has 16 residues. J lost 0 bases, V lost 0 bases, and 3 bases had no gene match. In DNA form, the CDR3 reads TGCGCCAGCAGCTTGGCCAGGGGGTTAGCCAAAAACATTCAGTACTTC. Its translation: CASSLARGLAKNIQYF.

This chain uses TRBV29-1 with TRBJ2-7; D perhaps matches TRBD2 (6 bases). This CDR3 has 15 residues. The V gene lost 7 bases and the J gene lost 5 bases, with 24 bases spanning the gap. Germline V lookup: CDR1 SQVTM, CDR2 ANQGSEA. CDR3 in amino acids: CSEIKTSACHDEQYF. The DNA of the CDR3 is TGCAGCGAGATTAAGACTAGTGCATGTCATGACGAGCAGTACTTC.

This chain's CDR3 is CASSLRGLAGDTGELFF. The CDR3 region has the DNA TGCGCCAGCAGTTTACGGGGACTAGCGGGGGACACCGGGGAGCTGTTTTTT. The chain employs TRBV5-1 and TRBJ2-2, with 14 bases matching TRBD2. This CDR3 region has 17 residues. Germline V CDR1 and CDR2: SGHRS, YFSETQ. With 5 bases clipped from V and 3 bases from J, the junction kept 6 bases outside the gene matches.

This rearrangement joins TRBV10-3 to TRBJ1-3, with 8 bases aligning to TRBD1. Germline trimming cut 6 bases from V and 0 bases from J; bases unmatched to any gene: 4. The germline V gene encodes CDR1 ENHRY and CDR2 SYGVKD. The CDR3 has 15 residues. The CDR3 nucleotides are TGTGCCATCAGAAGGACAGGGAGCTCTGGAAACACCATATATTTT. Encoded protein: CAIRRTGSSGNTIYF.

A word on this clone: The same CDR3 also results from other DNA sequences found in this sample. The chain recombines TRBV6-5 with TRBJ2-7; TRBD1 might be the D (6 bases). The CDR3 has 12 amino acids. V shed 6 bases and J shed 3 bases, with 9 bases lying between them. Per germline, CDR1 MNHEY and CDR2 SVGAGI. CDR3: CASRTGLYEQYF. CDR3 DNA sequence: TGTGCCAGCAGAACAGGGCTCTACGAGCAGTACTTC.

The chain recombines TRBV4-1 with TRBJ2-2; 7 nucleotides line up with TRBD1. The CDR3 runs 16 residues. V lost 1 base to trimming and J lost 4 bases; unmatched junction nucleotides: 6. Germline V CDR1 and CDR2: MGHRA, YSYEKL. CDR3 amino acids: CASSQVPGQITGELFF. Here the CDR3 DNA reads TGCGCCAGCAGCCAAGTTCCGGGACAGATCACCGGGGAGCTGTTTTTT.

This clone was counted a single time. This chain connects TRBV6-1 to TRBJ1-4; D possibly corresponds to TRBD1 (5 bases). Germline CDR1 reads MNHNS; CDR2 reads SASEGT. Trimming stripped 7 bases from V and 3 bases from J, with 15 bases between. The CDR3 loop spans 15 amino acids. The chain's CDR3 is CASNQLGTSNEKLFF. CDR3 DNA sequence: TGTGCCAGCAATCAACTTGGGACCTCTAATGAAAAACTGTTTTTT.

This clone was seen only once. The chain uses TRBV11-2 and TRBJ2-1; D is undetermined. From germline, CDR1 is SGHAT and CDR2 FQNNGV. V was clipped by 2 bases and J by 8 bases, with 7 bases between them. The CDR3 runs to 12 residues. The CDR3 region is CASSLFGDEQFF. DNA of the CDR3: TGTGCCAGCAGCTTATTCGGCGATGAGCAGTTCTTC.

The J gene is TRBJ1-2, the V gene TRBV4-3; 10 bases are a match to TRBD1. V was pared by 0 bases and J by 5 bases, with 6 bases of the junction left unmatched. Germline lookup yields CDR1 LGHNA and CDR2 YSLEER. This CDR3 region has 16 residues. In DNA form, the CDR3 reads TGCGCCAGCAGCCAAGATTGGGGACAGGGGTTTTATGGCTACACCTTC. Its protein product is CASSQDWGQGFYGYTF.

The genes are TRBV11-2 and TRBJ1-2; D is perhaps TRBD1 (5 bases). Germline V gives CDR1 SGHAT, CDR2 FQNNGV. V lost 3 bases to trimming and J lost 5 bases, with 16 bases between them. The CDR3 sequence is 15 residues long. The DNA of the CDR3 is TGTGCCAGCAGCTTGTCCTCCCTAGGGGATTATGGCTACACCTTC. This gives the protein CASSLSSLGDYGYTF.

The chain combines TRBV2 with TRBJ1-5; 8 nucleotides align to TRBD1. Germline trimming cut 1 base from V and 4 bases from J; bases unmatched to any gene: 3. Germline V gene lookup returns CDR1 SNHLY and CDR2 FYNNEI. This CDR3 spans 15 amino acids. The CDR3 spells CASSEGDRSNQPQHF. DNA of the CDR3: TGTGCCAGCAGTGAAGGGGACAGGAGTAATCAGCCCCAGCATTTT.

This chain joins TRBV5-1 and TRBJ1-2; the match to TRBD1 covers 8 bases. Trimming at V came to 5 bases and at J to 7 bases, leaving 16 bases not matched to a gene. The V gene's germline CDR1 is SGHRS and CDR2 YFSETQ. This CDR3 is built from 16 residues. The CDR3 DNA reads TGCGCCAGCAGTCCCCCCTCGGACAGGGCTGGGAGTGGCTACACCTTC. This encodes CASSPPSDRAGSGYTF.

This chain connects TRBV5-4 to TRBJ2-5; tentatively, D is TRBD1 (5 bases). Trimming removed 6 bases from V and 5 bases from J, with 17 bases in between. The CDR3 is made up of 14 amino acids. The germline gives CDR1 SGHNT, CDR2 YYREEE (reference sequence). CDR3 DNA sequence: TGTGCCAGCACCCCCTCGTGGGGCCGGGAGACCCAGTACTTC. This gives the protein CASTPSWGRETQYF.

This chain links TRBV29-1 with TRBJ2-2; 7 bases align to TRBD2. The CDR3 sequence is 16 residues long. Losses at the gene ends were 4 bases for V and 4 bases for J; bases not matched to a gene: 12. Germline-derived CDR1 and CDR2 are SQVTM and ANQGSEA. The CDR3 loop reads CSVAKTLGEGTGELFF. CDR3 nucleotide sequence: TGCAGCGTTGCCAAAACTTTGGGGGAGGGCACCGGGGAGCTGTTTTTT.

The chain employs TRBV6-5 and TRBJ1-2; D ambiguous. The CDR3 is 13 amino acids. CDR1 and CDR2 from the germline V gene are MNHEY and SVGAGI. V gave up 0 bases and J gave up 2 bases, with 4 bases separating them. The chain's CDR3 is CASSYSPNYGYTF. CDR3 DNA: TGTGCCAGCAGTTACTCCCCCAACTATGGCTACACCTTC.

This clone was counted once. V usage is TRBV30 and J usage is TRBJ1-5; no firm D call. Germline lookup yields CDR1 GTSNPN and CDR2 SVGIG (reference sequence). The CDR3 is 15 residues long. The ends were cut back, 2 bases at V and 5 bases at J, with 16 bases in the middle. In DNA, the CDR3 is TGTGCCTGGAGTAGTAGGTTGGGGTTCGATCAGCCCCAGCATTTT. The encoded protein is CAWSSRLGFDQPQHF.